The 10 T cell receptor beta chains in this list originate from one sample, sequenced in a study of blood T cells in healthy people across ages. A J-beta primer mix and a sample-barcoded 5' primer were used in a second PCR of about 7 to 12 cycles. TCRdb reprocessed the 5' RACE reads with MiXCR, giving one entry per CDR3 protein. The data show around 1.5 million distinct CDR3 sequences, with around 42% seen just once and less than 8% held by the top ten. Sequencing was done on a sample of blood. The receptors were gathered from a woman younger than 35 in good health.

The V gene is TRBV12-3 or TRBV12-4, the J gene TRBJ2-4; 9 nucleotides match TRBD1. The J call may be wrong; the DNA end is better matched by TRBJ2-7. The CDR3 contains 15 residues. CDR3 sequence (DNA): TGTGCCAGCAGACAACAGGGGGCGGGTCGGTACGAGCAGTACTTC. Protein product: CASRQQGAGRYEQYF.

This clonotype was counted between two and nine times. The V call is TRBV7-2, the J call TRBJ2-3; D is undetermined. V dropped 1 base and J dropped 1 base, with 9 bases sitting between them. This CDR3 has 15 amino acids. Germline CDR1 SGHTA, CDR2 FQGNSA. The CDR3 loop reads CASSLGVGGTDTQYF. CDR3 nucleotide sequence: TGTGCCAGCAGCTTAGGGGTAGGCGGCACAGATACGCAGTATTTT.

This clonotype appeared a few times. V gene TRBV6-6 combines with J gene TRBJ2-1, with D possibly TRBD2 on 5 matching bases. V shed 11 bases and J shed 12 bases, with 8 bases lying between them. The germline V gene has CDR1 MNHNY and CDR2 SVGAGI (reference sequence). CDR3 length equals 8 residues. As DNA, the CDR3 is TGTGCCGTTAGCGTGCAGTTCTTC. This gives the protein CAVSVQFF.

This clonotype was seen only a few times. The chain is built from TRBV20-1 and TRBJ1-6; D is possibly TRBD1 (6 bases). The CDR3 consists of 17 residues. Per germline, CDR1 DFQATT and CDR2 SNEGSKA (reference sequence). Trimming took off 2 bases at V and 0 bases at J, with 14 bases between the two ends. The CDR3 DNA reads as TGCAGTGCTAGACCCGGACAGCTTAGCTCCTATAATTCACCCCTCCACTTT. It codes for CSARPGQLSSYNSPLHF.

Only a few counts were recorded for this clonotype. The CDR3 region has the DNA TGCGCCAGCAGCTTGGCCAAGGGGTCCGGGGCCAACGTCCTGACTTTC. Translation: CASSLAKGSGANVLTF. V and J are TRBV5-1 and TRBJ2-6; a possible D gene is TRBD1 (5 bases). CDR1 is SGHRS and CDR2 is YFSETQ in the germline V gene. The CDR3 runs 16 residues. Trimming removed 0 bases from V and 4 bases from J, with 11 bases in between.

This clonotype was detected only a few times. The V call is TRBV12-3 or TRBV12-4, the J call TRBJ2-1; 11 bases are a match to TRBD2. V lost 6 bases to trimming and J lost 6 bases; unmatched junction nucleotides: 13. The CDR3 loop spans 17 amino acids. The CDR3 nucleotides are TGTGCCAGCAGAAAGACTAGCGGGAACCTTCTTGGCAATGAGCAGTTCTTC. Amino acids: CASRKTSGNLLGNEQFF.

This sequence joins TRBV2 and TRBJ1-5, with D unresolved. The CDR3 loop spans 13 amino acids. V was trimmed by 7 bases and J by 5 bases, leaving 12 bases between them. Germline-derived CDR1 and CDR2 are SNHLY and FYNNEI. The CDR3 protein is CASTPGSDQPQHF. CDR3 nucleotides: TGTGCCAGCACCCCCGGGTCTGATCAGCCCCAGCATTTT.

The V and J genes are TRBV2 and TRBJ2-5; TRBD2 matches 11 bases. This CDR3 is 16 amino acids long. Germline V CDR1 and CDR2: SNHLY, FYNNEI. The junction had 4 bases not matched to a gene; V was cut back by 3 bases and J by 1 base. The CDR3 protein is CASSELAGGTQETQYF. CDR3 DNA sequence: TGTGCCAGCAGTGAGCTAGCGGGGGGCACCCAAGAGACCCAGTACTTC.

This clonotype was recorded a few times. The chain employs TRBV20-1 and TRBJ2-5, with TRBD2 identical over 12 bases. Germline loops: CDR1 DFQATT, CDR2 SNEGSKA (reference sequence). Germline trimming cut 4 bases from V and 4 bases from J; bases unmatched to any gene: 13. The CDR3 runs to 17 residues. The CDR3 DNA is TGCAGTGCTAAAGGGACTAGCGGGTGGCCTCTAGCAGAGACCCAGTACTTC. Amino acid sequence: CSAKGTSGWPLAETQYF.

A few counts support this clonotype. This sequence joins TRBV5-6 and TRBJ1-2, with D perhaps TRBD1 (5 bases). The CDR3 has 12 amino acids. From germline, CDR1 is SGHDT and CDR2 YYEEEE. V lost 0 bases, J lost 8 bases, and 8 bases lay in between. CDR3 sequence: CASSLVPGGYTF. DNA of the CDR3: TGTGCCAGCAGCTTGGTGCCAGGGGGCTACACCTTC.